This T cell receptor (beta chain) was found in a study of OX40 agonist ivuxolimab in advanced cancers. Across the whole study: One patient with hepatocellular carcinoma and two with cutaneous melanoma, three in all, had partial responses. Overall study results and limits: At 0.1 to 3.0 mg/kg and by week 6, clonal expansion occurred in CD4+ and CD8+ blood T cells.

Germline CDR1 is SGHRS and CDR2 is YFSETQ. The trim removed 1 base at V and 5 bases at J, leaving 9 bases unmatched. CDR3 size: 16 residues. Generated by immunoSEQ multiplex PCR, the TCRdb table keeps only in-frame clones and is missing some. The repertoire has about 73,000 clones, about 89% of them found once; the top ten carry 0.68%. Points on this clone: The antigen is unknown.

The genes are TRBV5-1 and TRBJ2-5; 9 positions agree with TRBD2. The TCR sequence derives from an adult with an advanced solid tumor such as melanoma, head and neck, liver or kidney cancer. The starting material was CD4+ or CD8+ T cells sorted from blood, obtained in a trial of the OX40 agonist ivuxolimab. For the CDR3, the DNA is TGCGCCAGCAGCTTGTCGCCTAGCGGGGTTGGGGAGACCCAGTACTTC. Amino acid sequence: CASSLSPSGVGETQYF. Looking up the rest from reference TRBV5-1 and TRBJ2-5 gives the full variable domain: KAGVTQTPRYLIKTRGQQVTLSCSPISGHRSVSWYQQTPGQGLQFLFEYFSETQRNKGNFPGRFSGRQFSNSRSEMNVSTLELGDSALYLCASSLSPSGVGETQYFGPGTRLLVL.